This T cell receptor beta chain was recorded in a study of response to subunit inactivated influenza vaccine. V lost 0 bases to trimming and J lost 3 bases, with 6 bases between them. Germline V CDR1 and CDR2: SGHTA, FQGNSA. This CDR3 is 15 amino acids long. This clonotype turned up a few times. Its antigen remains unknown. Study-level points and caveats: T cells newly recruited by each seasonal influenza vaccination are few, the authors suggested.

From the RT-PCR reads, TCRdb called clonotypes with MiXCR, one entry per CDR3 protein. Of 490,000 or so distinct CDR3 sequences listed, less than 8% are singletons. The chain employs TRBV7-2 and TRBJ1-6; D uncertain. The sequencing here drew on PBMCs from blood, taken 23 to 25 months after vaccination. The sequence was obtained from a man aged 50 to 69 who received an inactivated influenza vaccine. CDR3: CASSLAGSYNSPLHF. In nucleotides, the CDR3 is TGTGCCAGCAGCTTAGCGGGCAGCTATAATTCACCCCTCCACTTT.